The present entry profiles one T cell receptor (beta chain) with its context. Its antigen is not known. These data belong to a study of vaccination effects on CD4 cells after COVID-19. Before sequencing, viral peptide pools were used by the ViraFEST assay to expand antigen-specific CD4+ T cells. The culture ran for approximately 10 days, and then CD4+ T cells were isolated. Two doses of either BNT162b2 or mRNA-1273 were given to each participant. V was pared by 5 bases and J by 0 bases, with 20 bases between. The CDR3 contains 18 residues. Germline V gene lookup returns CDR1 SGHVS and CDR2 FQNEAQ. Some clones are missing from TCRdb's copy, which holds only in-frame ones; the method was immunoSEQ multiplex PCR. The data contain tens of thousands of clones, around three quarters of them singletons.

This clonotype was sampled from a human donor who received a COVID-19 vaccine. The chain employs TRBV7-8 and TRBJ1-5; possible D gene TRBD1, 6 bases. The sample here was CD4+ T cells from PBMCs cultured with HCoV-OC43 spike peptides, taken after COVID-19 vaccination. Stated subset: HCoV-OC43 spike overlapping peptide pool stimulation. Written as DNA, the CDR3 is TGTGCCAGCAGCCCAAGGGGGACAACGATATTTAGCAATCAGCCCCAGCATTTT. Translated: CASSPRGTTIFSNQPQHF.